This TCR beta chain was recovered during a study of T cell responses to AZD1222 COVID-19 vaccine. In the case of this clone: What it recognizes is unknown.

Data came from immunoSEQ multiplex PCR; TCRdb stores just in-frame clones and leaves some out. The table lists 120,000 to 150,000 clones, 80% to 95% of them singletons. General study findings and limits: Targets within unmutated variant regions were reportedly found for nearly half of spike-specific TCRs. Regions 160-218 and 743-854 dominated among vaccine-associated CD4 TCRs spanning spike.

This TCR was recovered from an adult in good health. The material was peripheral blood, obtained on day 0 of MenACWY control vaccination.

The CDR3 spells CASSLAFFGNSPLHF. The CDR3 coding sequence is TGCGCCAGCAGCTTGGCCTTTTTTGGGAATTCACCCCTCCACTTT. The chain couples TRBV5-1 to TRBJ1-6; the D is unclear. V was pared by 0 bases and J by 7 bases, with 11 bases between. CDR1 and CDR2 from the germline V gene are SGHRS and YFSETQ. CDR3 size: 15 residues.